This T cell receptor beta chain was identified in a study of blood T cell repertoires in COVID-19. Study context: The study drew acute and convalescent COVID-19 samples from the United States, Italy and Spain.

Sequencing used immunoSEQ multiplex PCR; TCRdb keeps in-frame clones, though not all of them. Of about 210,000 clones detected, 83% appear once; the ten largest clones hold approximately 2.9%. The sample taken for sequencing was peripheral blood. The TCR was taken from a man aged 50 to 59 with active or convalescent COVID-19.

This chain's CDR3 is CASARDTNTEAFF. The CDR3 region has the DNA TGCGCCAGCGCTCGGGACACAAACACTGAAGCTTTCTTT. This chain joins TRBV10-1 and TRBJ1-1, with TRBD1 as a possible D gene (6 bases). Germline loops: CDR1 WNHNN, CDR2 SYGVQD (reference sequence). The V and J ends lost 8 bases and 2 bases respectively, with 12 bases between them. The CDR3 runs to 13 residues.